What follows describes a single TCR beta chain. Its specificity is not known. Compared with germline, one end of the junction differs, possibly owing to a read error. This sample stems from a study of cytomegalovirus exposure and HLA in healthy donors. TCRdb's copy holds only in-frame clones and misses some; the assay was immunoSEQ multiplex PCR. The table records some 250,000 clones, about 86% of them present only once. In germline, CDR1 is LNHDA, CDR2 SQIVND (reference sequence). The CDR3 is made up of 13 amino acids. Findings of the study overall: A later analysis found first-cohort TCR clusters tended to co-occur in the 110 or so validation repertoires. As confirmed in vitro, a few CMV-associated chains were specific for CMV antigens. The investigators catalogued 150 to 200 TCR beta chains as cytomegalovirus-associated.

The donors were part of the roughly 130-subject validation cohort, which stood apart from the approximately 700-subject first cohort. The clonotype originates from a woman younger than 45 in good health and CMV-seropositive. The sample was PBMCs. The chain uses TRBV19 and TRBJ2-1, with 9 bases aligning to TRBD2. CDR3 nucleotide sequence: TGTGCCAGTAGTACAAATAGCGGGAGCGCCCCCCTCTTC. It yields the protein CASSTNSGSAPLF.